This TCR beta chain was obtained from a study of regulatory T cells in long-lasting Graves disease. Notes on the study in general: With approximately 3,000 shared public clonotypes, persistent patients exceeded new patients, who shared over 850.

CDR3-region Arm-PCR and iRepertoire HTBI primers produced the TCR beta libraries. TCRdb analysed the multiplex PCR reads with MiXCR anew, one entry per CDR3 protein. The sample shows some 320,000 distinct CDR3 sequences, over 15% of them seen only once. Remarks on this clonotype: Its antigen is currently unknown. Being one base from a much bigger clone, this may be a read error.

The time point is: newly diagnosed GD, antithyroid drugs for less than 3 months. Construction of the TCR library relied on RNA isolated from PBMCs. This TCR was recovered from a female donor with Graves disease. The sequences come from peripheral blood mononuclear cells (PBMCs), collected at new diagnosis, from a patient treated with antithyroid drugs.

CDR3 region: CASSPSLFKHTDTQYF. As DNA, the CDR3 is TGTGCCAGCTCACCATCGTTGTTCAAGCACACAGATACGCAGTATTTT. J is TRBJ2-3 and V is TRBV18; no clear D gene. Between the trimmed V and J ends, which lost 2 bases and 2 bases, there was a span of 14 bases. Germline V gives CDR1 KGHSH, CDR2 LQKENI. There are 16 residues in the CDR3.